This is a list of T cell receptor beta chains from one sample in a study of CD8 T cells in Susac syndrome. Each CDR3 protein is one row after TCRdb ran MiXCR on the immunoSEQ multiplex PCR reads. The table has about 76,000 distinct CDR3 sequences, roughly 92% seen once. The specimen sequenced was CD8+ T cells from PBMCs. Every receptor here comes from a human donor with Susac syndrome. Each CDR3 is given with its conserved first and last residue. Each record gives: V gene, clone size, J gene, D gene, CDR3 DNA, CDR3 protein. A D gene is named only where the DNA matches it firmly. Some rows mark clone size as missing; the rest say once, few, many or name a class of expanded clone.

TRBV27	NA	TRBJ2-1	TRBD2	TGTGCCAGCAGTTTACGAGCGGGAAGATCGTTGAATGAGCAGTTCTTC	CASSLRAGRSLNEQFF
TRBV6-2/TRBV6-3	NA	TRBJ2-7	NA	TGTGCCAGCAGCGGGCCCATTAGGAACGAGCAGTACTTC	CASSGPIRNEQYF
TRBV5-4	NA	TRBJ2-7	NA	TGTGCCAGCAGCTTGGGACGAGAGCAGTACTTC	CASSLGREQYF
TRBV15	NA	TRBJ2-1	TRBD1	TGTGCCACCAGTTGGGACAGGGAGGGGGTGGATGAGCAGTTCTTC	CATSWDREGVDEQFF
TRBV30	NA	TRBJ2-7	NA	TGTGCCTGGAGTCCAACAGGCGTGGACTACGAGCAGTACTTC	CAWSPTGVDYEQYF
TRBV5-1	NA	TRBJ1-4	TRBD1	TGCGCCAGCAGCTTACAGGGGAATGTGGTTGAAAAACTGTTTTTT	CASSLQGNVVEKLFF
TRBV27	NA	TRBJ2-3	TRBD1	TGTGCCACCACGCAGGGGGCGGGAACAGATACGCAGTATTTT	CATTQGAGTDTQYF
TRBV7-8	NA	TRBJ1-3	NA	TGTGCCAGCAGCTTAGACGCGGGGAACTCTGGAAACACCATATATTTT	CASSLDAGNSGNTIYF
TRBV2	NA	TRBJ2-3	TRBD2	TGTGCCAGCAGTTGGACTAGCGGGACCCCTCATACGCAGTATTTT	CASSWTSGTPHTQYF
TRBV18	NA	TRBJ1-4	NA	TGTGCCAGCTCACCACCCCCCCACGGGAATGAAAAACTGTTTTTT	CASSPPPHGNEKLFF
TRBV12-3/TRBV12-4	NA	TRBJ2-1	TRBD2	TGTGCCAGCAGTCTAGCGGGAGGGCCAACTGAGCAGTTCTTC	CASSLAGGPTEQFF
TRBV6-6	NA	TRBJ1-1	NA	TGTGCCAGCAGTCTTACGGGAACTGAAGCTTTCTTT	CASSLTGTEAFF
TRBV30	NA	TRBJ1-4	NA	TGTGCCGTTTGGGGGCCAGACGGTGAAGACCTTACCCTTAATGAAAAACTGTTTTTT	CAVWGPDGEDLTLNEKLFF
TRBV4-3	NA	TRBJ2-7	NA	TGCGCCAGCAGCCAAGTTCCAGGACACTCCTACGAGCAGTACTTC	CASSQVPGHSYEQYF
TRBV28	once	TRBJ1-4	TRBD1	TGTGCCAGCAGTTTATGGTCCGAGGGGACAGGGCATGAAAAACTGTTTTTT	CASSLWSEGTGHEKLFF
TRBV6-5	NA	TRBJ2-2	NA	TGTGCCAGCAGTTACAAAGACAGCTACCCCGGGGAGCTGTTTTTT	CASSYKDSYPGELFF
TRBV27	few	TRBJ1-1	TRBD1	TGTGCCAGCAGTTTAGAGGGGGCAAACACTGAAGCTTTCTTT	CASSLEGANTEAFF
TRBV29-1	NA	TRBJ1-3	NA	TGCAGCGTTGAAAAGCCTATTGGAAACACCATATATTTT	CSVEKPIGNTIYF
TRBV7-2	once	TRBJ1-2	NA	TGTGCCAGCAGCTTAGACACGGACTCTAACTATGGCTACACCTTC	CASSLDTDSNYGYTF
TRBV20-1	once	TRBJ1-1	TRBD1	TGCAGTGCACCTGCGGCAGGGGGAATTGAAGCTTTCTTT	CSAPAAGGIEAFF
TRBV29-1	NA	TRBJ1-1	TRBD1	TGCAGCGCTGATCGGACAGGATCGAACACTGAAGCTTTCTTT	CSADRTGSNTEAFF
TRBV12-3/TRBV12-4	NA	TRBJ2-3	NA	TGTGCCAGCAGTATTACAGATACGCAGTATTTT	CASSITDTQYF
TRBV11-2	NA	TRBJ2-3	NA	TGTGCCAGCAGCTTAGTTCCGACGGTCGGTACGCAGTATTTT	CASSLVPTVGTQYF
TRBV28	NA	TRBJ2-1	TRBD1	TGTGCCAGCGACAGGGTGGGACAGGCTTCCGTTGAGCAGTTCTTC	CASDRVGQASVEQFF
TRBV28	once	TRBJ2-1	TRBD2	TGTGCCAGCAGGCCACTAGCGGGAGCACCCAATGAGCAGTTCTTC	CASRPLAGAPNEQFF
TRBV29-1	NA	TRBJ2-7	NA	TGCAGCGCCCGGGGGCCGACAGAGCACTCCTACGAGCAGTACTTC	CSARGPTEHSYEQYF
TRBV20-1	NA	TRBJ2-5	NA	TGCAGTGCTAGAGCCTCTTTGGGACGTGAGACCCAGTACTTC	CSARASLGRETQYF
TRBV25-1	NA	TRBJ1-2	NA	TGTGCCAGCAGTCTATTCGAGGGCTACACCTTC	CASSLFEGYTF
TRBV13	NA	TRBJ1-1	NA	TGTGCCAGCAGCTTACCGAGGGCCACTGAAGCTTTCTTT	CASSLPRATEAFF
TRBV2	NA	TRBJ1-1	NA	TGTGCCAGTAGACATTGGAACACTGAAGCTTTCTTT	CASRHWNTEAFF
TRBV6-2/TRBV6-3	NA	TRBJ2-7	NA	TGTGCCAGCAGTTGGAGGGCCTTGACGGGCTACGAGCAGTACTTC	CASSWRALTGYEQYF
TRBV7-3	NA	TRBJ1-1	NA	TGTGCCAGCAGCTTCTCAGGTACCTCTGAAGCTTTCTTT	CASSFSGTSEAFF
TRBV7-6	NA	TRBJ2-6	TRBD1	TGTGCCAGCAGTAACGGACAGGGGGCGTTCCGGGCCAACGTCCTGACTTTC	CASSNGQGAFRANVLTF
TRBV27	NA	TRBJ2-3	NA	TGTGCCAGCAGTCGAACGGGACTTAGAAGCACAGATACGCAGTATTTT	CASSRTGLRSTDTQYF
TRBV6-2/TRBV6-3	NA	TRBJ2-7	NA	TGTGCCAGCAGTTACTCGAGGTCGGGAAACCCCTACGAGCAGTACTTC	CASSYSRSGNPYEQYF
TRBV6-4	once	TRBJ2-3	NA	TGTGCCACCCAGATTCAGGGCACAGATACGCAGTATTTT	CATQIQGTDTQYF
TRBV28	NA	TRBJ1-2	NA	TGTGCCAGCAGTTTATGGTCGCAGGACTATGGCTACACCTTC	CASSLWSQDYGYTF
TRBV10-3	NA	TRBJ1-1	TRBD1	TGTGCCATCAGTGAGAGGGACAGGGCTTTCTTT	CAISERDRAFF
TRBV20-1	once	TRBJ2-6	NA	TGCAGTGCTGGGGGACTGCTAAGCTCTGGGGCCAACGTCCTGACTTTC	CSAGGLLSSGANVLTF
TRBV20-1	NA	TRBJ2-5	TRBD2	TGCAGTGCTAGGGCGGGGGGAGAAGAGACCCAGTACTTC	CSARAGGEETQYF
TRBV20-1	NA	TRBJ2-5	TRBD2	TGCAGTGCCACCACTAGCGGGGGAGAGACCCAGTACTTC	CSATTSGGETQYF
TRBV9	once	TRBJ2-3	TRBD2	TGTGCCAGCAGCGCAACTAGCGGGAGTTGGTCAGATACGCAGTATTTT	CASSATSGSWSDTQYF
TRBV20-1	NA	TRBJ2-5	TRBD2	TGCAGTGCTAGAGTTGGCCTAGCGGGAGTTCGAGAGACCCAGTACTTC	CSARVGLAGVRETQYF
TRBV9	NA	TRBJ2-1	NA	TGTGCCAGCAAAACGGACCCGGGCGATGAGCAGTTCTTC	CASKTDPGDEQFF
TRBV6-1	NA	TRBJ2-7	NA	TGTGCCAGCAGGACCCTGAAAGCGACGCCCCAAGGCTACGAGCAGTACTTC	CASRTLKATPQGYEQYF
TRBV6-1	once	TRBJ2-6	TRBD1	TGTGCCAGCAGGCCCAGACAGGGGACGGCTGGGGCCAACGTCCTGACTTTC	CASRPRQGTAGANVLTF
TRBV7-9	NA	TRBJ1-2	TRBD1	TGTGCCAGCAGCCCCGGGACAGGGGCCTATGGCTACACCTTC	CASSPGTGAYGYTF
TRBV7-2	NA	TRBJ1-2	NA	TGTGCCAGCAGCATTCGGAACTATGGCTACACCTTC	CASSIRNYGYTF
TRBV2	NA	TRBJ2-1	TRBD2	TGTGCCAGCAGCCGACTAGCGGGGGGACACAATGAGCAGTTCTTC	CASSRLAGGHNEQFF
TRBV28	NA	TRBJ2-3	NA	TGTGCCAGCAGAAGTTTCCCCGGGAGTGAGCAGTATTTT	CASRSFPGSEQYF
TRBV11-2	NA	TRBJ2-7	TRBD2	TGTGCCAGCAGCTTAGTTTGGACTAGCGGGAGGACCTCCTACGAGCAGTACTTC	CASSLVWTSGRTSYEQYF
TRBV7-3	NA	TRBJ2-2	NA	TGTGCCAGCAGTTCACACCCGAACACCGGGGAGCTGTTTTTT	CASSSHPNTGELFF
TRBV11-2	NA	TRBJ2-5	TRBD1	TGTGCCAGCAGCCCGACAGGGCGAAGAGAGACCCAGTACTTC	CASSPTGRRETQYF
TRBV6-2/TRBV6-3	NA	TRBJ1-1	NA	TGTGCCAGCATGGGATCTCTGAACACTGAAGCTTTCTTT	CASMGSLNTEAFF
TRBV2	NA	TRBJ1-1	NA	TGTGCCAGCAGTCCAGGTACCAACACTGAAGCTTTCTTT	CASSPGTNTEAFF
TRBV27	NA	TRBJ2-7	TRBD1	TGTGCCAGCAGTTTGGGGACAGGGAACTACGAGCAGTACTTC	CASSLGTGNYEQYF
TRBV28	NA	TRBJ1-5	NA	TGTGCCAGCAGTTTTGGGGTTGGGCAGCCCCAGCATTTT	CASSFGVGQPQHF
TRBV7-9	NA	TRBJ2-7	NA	TGTGCCAGCAGCTTATCAGGCTACGAGCAGTACTTC	CASSLSGYEQYF
TRBV9	NA	TRBJ1-3	NA	TGTGCCAGCAGCGCCGGGACGGAGGGAAACACCATATATTTT	CASSAGTEGNTIYF
TRBV6-5	NA	TRBJ2-3	NA	TGTGCCAGCAGTTATCTTCCGTTAATCAGGGGTAGCACAGATACGCAGTATTTT	CASSYLPLIRGSTDTQYF